A selection of T cell receptor beta chains follows, all from one sample in a study of T cell responses to AZD1222 COVID-19 vaccine. Libraries were prepared by immunoSEQ multiplex PCR; TCRdb keeps only in-frame clonotypes and omits some of them. Of approximately 150,000 clones in the sample, 85% to 95% were seen once. The material sequenced was peripheral blood, taken on day 0 of AZD1222 vaccination. The receptors were sampled from an adult in good health. CDR3s include the opening cysteine and the closing phenylalanine or tryptophan. A D gene is named only where the DNA matches it firmly. The size of a clone is reported for some rows only, either as once, few or many, or as a class for expanded clones.

CDR3 protein	CDR3 DNA	clone size	D gene	V gene	J gene
CASSFTPGQGAEAFF	TGCGCCAGCAGCTTCACCCCGGGACAGGGTGCTGAAGCTTTCTTT	.	TRBD1	TRBV5-1	TRBJ1-1
CASSLRREGTGELFF	TGTGCCAGCAGCTTACGCAGGGAGGGCACCGGGGAGCTGTTTTTT	.	TRBD2	TRBV7-9	TRBJ2-2
CASSLARGGHGSTGELFF	TGTGCCAGCAGCTTAGCGAGAGGGGGACACGGGTCTACCGGGGAGCTGTTTTTT	.	.	TRBV7-9	TRBJ2-2
CSVLAPYEQYF	TGCAGCGTTTTAGCCCCCTACGAGCAGTACTTC	.	.	TRBV29-1	TRBJ2-7
CASSPTLAGADTQYF	TGTGCCAGCAGCCCGACGCTAGCGGGGGCCGATACGCAGTATTTT	.	TRBD2	TRBV13	TRBJ2-3
CASSYADSAPGNTIYF	TGTGCCAGCAGTTACGCGGACAGCGCCCCTGGAAACACCATATATTTT	.	.	TRBV6-2/TRBV6-3	TRBJ1-3
CAISESWTTGELFF	TGTGCCATCAGTGAGTCGTGGACCACCGGGGAGCTGTTTTTT	once	.	TRBV10-3	TRBJ2-2
CASSERQGYEQYF	TGCGCCAGCAGTGAGAGACAGGGCTACGAGCAGTACTTC	.	TRBD1	TRBV10-2	TRBJ2-7
CASSNRGSEQYF	TGTGCCAGCAGTAACAGGGGGAGCGAGCAGTACTTC	.	TRBD1	TRBV28	TRBJ2-7
CASSLLGGYEQYF	TGTGCCAGCAGTTTATTGGGGGGGTACGAGCAGTACTTC	once	TRBD2	TRBV28	TRBJ2-7
CASSLRRGYEAFF	TGTGCCAGCAGCTTACGAAGGGGGTATGAAGCTTTCTTT	.	.	TRBV11-1	TRBJ1-1
CSAGGASGRNEQFF	TGCAGCGCCGGCGGGGCTAGCGGGAGGAATGAGCAGTTCTTC	.	TRBD2	TRBV29-1	TRBJ2-1
CASSLGGGYNEQFF	TGTGCCAGCAGCTTAGGAGGCGGGTACAATGAGCAGTTCTTC	.	.	TRBV7-2	TRBJ2-1
CASRRQGVTEAFF	TGTGCCAGCAGGCGACAGGGGGTCACTGAAGCTTTCTTT	.	TRBD1	TRBV2	TRBJ1-1
CASSHLPLGREVGQPQHF	TGTGCCAGCAGCCATCTACCCCTCGGAAGGGAAGTTGGTCAGCCCCAGCATTTT	.	.	TRBV3-1/TRBV3-2	TRBJ1-5
CASSPWDDYEQYF	TGTGCCAGCAGTCCGTGGGACGACTACGAGCAGTACTTC	.	.	TRBV6-2/TRBV6-3	TRBJ2-7
CATKAGNTEAFF	TGTGCCACCAAGGCCGGGAACACTGAAGCTTTCTTT	.	.	TRBV2	TRBJ1-1
CASSSRGGLRIGNTEAFF	TGTGCCAGCAGCTCCCGGGGGGGGCTACGGATTGGGAACACTGAAGCTTTCTTT	many	.	TRBV7-9	TRBJ1-1
CASSHIRSEQYF	TGCGCCAGCAGCCACATAAGGTCCGAGCAGTACTTC	few	.	TRBV4-1	TRBJ2-7
CASSLGNSPLHF	TGTGCCAGCAGCTTAGGTAATTCACCCCTCCACTTT	.	.	TRBV11-3	TRBJ1-6
CAWSVLGRADTQYF	TGTGCCTGGAGTGTACTTGGCAGGGCGGATACGCAGTATTTT	.	.	TRBV30	TRBJ2-3
CASSSMPQETQYF	TGTGCCAGCAGCTCTATGCCGCAAGAGACCCAGTACTTC	.	.	TRBV7-2	TRBJ2-5
CASSTGGPKKVMNEQYF	TGTGCCAGCAGTACGGGAGGGCCTAAGAAAGTCATGAACGAGCAGTACTTC	.	TRBD2	TRBV5-6	TRBJ2-7
CASSSNRGRGISYNEQFF	TGTGCCAGCAGCTCCAACAGGGGTCGGGGTATTTCCTACAATGAGCAGTTCTTC	.	TRBD1	TRBV7-9	TRBJ2-1
CASSLGQGPYGYTF	TGTGCCAGCAGCTTAGGACAGGGCCCATATGGCTACACCTTC	.	TRBD1	TRBV7-8	TRBJ1-2
CATSNKGGQSQPQHF	TGTGCCACCAGCAACAAGGGAGGCCAGAGTCAGCCCCAGCATTTT	.	.	TRBV15	TRBJ1-5
CASSRPYEKLFF	TGTGCCAGCAGCAGACCATATGAAAAACTGTTTTTT	.	.	TRBV21-1	TRBJ1-4
CASSPGTSLGLGEQFF	TGTGCCAGTAGTCCCGGGACTAGCCTCGGGCTCGGAGAGCAGTTCTTC	.	TRBD2	TRBV19	TRBJ2-1
CASSQDSWNNEQFF	TGTGCCAGCAGCCAAGATAGCTGGAACAATGAGCAGTTCTTC	.	.	TRBV4-2	TRBJ2-1
CASSHPAGEITYNEQFF	TGCGCCAGCAGCCATCCAGCAGGGGAGATCACCTACAATGAGCAGTTCTTC	.	.	TRBV4-1	TRBJ2-1
CASALSGVQETQYF	TGTGCCAGCGCTCTGAGCGGGGTCCAAGAGACCCAGTACTTC	.	TRBD2	TRBV27	TRBJ2-5
CASSFWPGGTGELFF	TGTGCCAGCAGCTTCTGGCCAGGGGGGACCGGGGAGCTGTTTTTT	once	.	TRBV5-4	TRBJ2-2
CASQGAGSPLHF	TGTGCCAGTCAAGGGGCCGGTTCACCCCTCCACTTT	many	.	TRBV25-1	TRBJ1-6